Below, one TCR beta chain is given with its context. The antigen remains undetermined. These data are taken from a study of brain T cells in children with intractable seizures. Data came from immunoSEQ multiplex PCR; TCRdb stores just in-frame clones and leaves some out. Here the sample spans 300,000 to 400,000 clones, nearly 95% being singletons. The time point was: blood from clinic visit 5 months post-surgery; TSC patient then seizure free. Sequencing was limited to surgery cases with top T cell transcript signatures in brain tissue. Patients received at least one anti-epileptic drug before surgery. Whole-study results and caveats: Pre-surgery blood may have been undersampled, hiding some clones. HCMV serostatus was not known, and viral specificity came from CDR3 similarity only.

V lost 2 bases, J lost 1 base, and 11 bases lay in between. Germline lookup yields CDR1 MDHEN and CDR2 SYDVKM. The CDR3 is 15 residues long. This receptor was obtained from a boy less than two years old with tuberous sclerosis and intractable seizures. The gene calls are TRBV28 and TRBJ2-5; no clear D. Sequences were derived from peripheral blood, sampled less than 6 months after surgery. This CDR3 is CASSLVSRSQETQYF. For the CDR3, the DNA is TGTGCCAGCAGTTTAGTTTCCCGGAGCCAAGAGACCCAGTACTTC.